Here is one T cell receptor beta chain with its context. This entry comes from a study of blood T cell repertoires in COVID-19. V shed 4 bases, J shed 3 bases, and the junction held 5 bases outside the gene matches. Germline lookup yields CDR1 SGHNT and CDR2 YYREEE (reference sequence). CDR3 size: 15 residues. TCRdb keeps only in-frame clones here, not all; method: immunoSEQ multiplex PCR. The repertoire holds around 120,000 clones, with 85% to 90% as singletons. The receptor was isolated from a man aged 50-59 years with acute or convalescent COVID-19. The sequencing input was peripheral blood. The chain is built from TRBV5-4 and TRBJ2-5, with TRBD1 matching over 11 bases. The CDR3 region is CASSTDRGREETQYF. CDR3 DNA sequence: TGTGCCAGCAGCACGGACAGGGGGCGTGAAGAGACCCAGTACTTC.